The clone carrying this T cell receptor beta chain was observed a few times. The antigen is unknown. The data belong to a study of immune heterogeneity within non-small cell lung tumors. General study points: Largely, high-frequency T-cell receptor beta clonotypes differed from one individual patient to another. Identical dominant CDR3 beta clonotypes recurred across tumor sites within a patient, alongside site-unique high-frequency clones.

A first 10-cycle multiplex round used 32 V-gene and 13 J-gene primers on TCR beta CDR3. One entry per CDR3 protein results from TCRdb running MiXCR on the multiplex PCR reads. The table shows 2,000 to 3,000 distinct CDR3 sequences, with about half occurring only once. Per germline, CDR1 DFQATT and CDR2 SNEGSKA (reference sequence). The CDR3 length is 11 residues. V gave up 6 bases and J gave up 8 bases; unmatched junction bases: 5. With approximately 650 ng used per sample, the template was genomic DNA from bulk tumor. Every primary tumor yielded several biopsies, spaced far apart, that were taken during surgery. Patients had untreated, newly diagnosed non-small cell lung cancer and underwent curative surgery. The donors had newly diagnosed non-small cell lung cancer and underwent surgery intended to cure it.

Sequences were obtained from lung tumor tissue. The chain has TRBV20-1 and TRBJ1-2, with 8 bases aligning to TRBD1. This clonotype was obtained from a man aged 45 to 65 with non-small cell lung cancer. CDR3 region: CSAEGQVGYTF. CDR3 coding DNA: TGCAGTGCAGAGGGACAGGTCGGCTACACCTTC.